The present T cell receptor (beta chain) was sequenced within a study of blood T cell repertoires in COVID-19. Participant reports of clinical history set cohort assignment. V was trimmed by 5 bases and J by 4 bases, leaving 18 bases between them. The CDR3 sequence is 15 residues long. In germline, CDR1 is MNHEY, CDR2 SVGEGT. As handled by the study authors: It was from reference gene primer amplification that nucleated cell counts were estimated. This table comes from immunoSEQ multiplex PCR, and its TCRdb copy is limited to in-frame clones, with some not included. V and J calls and clone size are those listed in that table; D and trimming were worked out from the DNA. The sample consists of roughly 230,000 clones, about 80% of them appearing once.

The chain recombines TRBV6-2 or TRBV6-3 with TRBJ2-7; TRBD1 might be the D (7 bases). The sequenced sample was PBMCs or T cells enriched from blood (not recorded which). This sequence originates from a man aged 45-65 years who had recovered from COVID-19. CDR3: CASSGPSRGVYEQYF. The CDR3 nucleotides are TGTGCCAGCAGTGGCCCGTCCAGGGGGGTATACGAGCAGTACTTC.